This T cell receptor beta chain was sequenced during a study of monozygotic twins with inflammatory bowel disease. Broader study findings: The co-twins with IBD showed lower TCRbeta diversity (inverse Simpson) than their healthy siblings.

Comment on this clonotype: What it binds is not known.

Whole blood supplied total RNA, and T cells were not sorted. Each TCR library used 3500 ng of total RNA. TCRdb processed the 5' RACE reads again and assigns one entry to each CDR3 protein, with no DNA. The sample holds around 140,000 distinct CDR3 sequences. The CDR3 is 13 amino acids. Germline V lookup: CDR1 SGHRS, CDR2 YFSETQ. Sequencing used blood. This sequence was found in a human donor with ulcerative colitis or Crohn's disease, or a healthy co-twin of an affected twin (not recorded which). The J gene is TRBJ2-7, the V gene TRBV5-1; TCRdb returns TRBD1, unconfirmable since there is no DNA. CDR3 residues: CASSSDGTAEQYF.